These 30 T cell receptor beta chains were sequenced from one sample in a study of spatial heterogeneity in lung cancer. Each CDR3 protein is one row after TCRdb ran MiXCR on the 5' RACE reads. The sample has 20,000 to 30,000 distinct CDR3 sequences, about 4.4% seen once. Time point meaning: sample taken at primary tumor resection. Specimen: PBMCs, collected at surgery. These receptors all come from a male donor with early-stage non-small cell lung cancer.

This clonotype has at least ten counts. The J gene is TRBJ2-7, the V gene TRBV3-1; weak D call: TRBD2 (7 bases). The CDR3 spans 17 residues. CDR1 LGHDT and CDR2 YNNKEL come from the germline V gene (reference sequence). V was clipped by 1 base and J by 3 bases, with 19 bases between them. CDR3: CASSQVRGGRPHYEQYF. CDR3 coding DNA: TGTGCCAGCAGCCAAGTTAGGGGGGGCAGACCCCACTACGAGCAGTACTTC.

In this sample, this clonotype turned up many times. In DNA form, the CDR3 reads TGCGCCAGCAGCCAATTTCAGGGGGCCGACGAGCAGTACTTC. Protein: CASSQFQGADEQYF. The rearrangement uses TRBV4-1 and TRBJ2-7; TRBD1 matches at 8 bases. Losses at the gene ends were 2 bases for V and 5 bases for J; bases not matched to a gene: 5. Germline V gene lookup returns CDR1 MGHRA and CDR2 YSYEKL. The CDR3 length is 14 residues.

This clonotype was seen many times. The chain joins TRBV28 to TRBJ2-7; D remains ambiguous. Germline CDR1 reads MDHEN; CDR2 reads SYDVKM. The CDR3 length is 11 residues. V was cut by 5 bases and J by 3 bases, with 5 bases left in between. The CDR3 nucleotides are TGTGCCAGCAGTCATCGCTACGAGCAGTACTTC. This codes for CASSHRYEQYF.

This clonotype appeared many times. The chain uses TRBV3-1 and TRBJ1-5; D may be TRBD1 (5 bases). CDR1 is LGHDT, CDR2 YNNKEL, per germline (reference sequence). The CDR3 totals 14 residues. The V gene lost 6 bases and the J gene lost 7 bases, with 16 bases spanning the gap. The CDR3 is CASSSSAGTQPQHF. The CDR3 region has the DNA TGTGCCAGCAGTTCGTCAGCCGGGACCCAGCCCCAGCATTTT.

The sample holds many counts of this clonotype. The rearrangement uses TRBV27 and TRBJ2-3; D gene unclear. Germline loops: CDR1 MNHEY, CDR2 SMNVEV (reference sequence). The CDR3 runs 13 residues. Trimming took off 7 bases at V and 2 bases at J, with 10 bases between the two ends. This CDR3 is CASTQSDTDTQYF. CDR3 DNA: TGTGCCAGCACTCAAAGCGACACAGATACGCAGTATTTT.

Only a few counts were recorded for this clonotype. This chain links TRBV4-1 with TRBJ2-1; no clear D gene. Germline CDR1 is MGHRA and CDR2 is YSYEKL. The CDR3 runs 15 residues. V shed 3 bases and J shed 0 bases, with 9 bases lying between them. DNA for the CDR3: TGCGCCAGCAGCCATCCCCACAGCTCCTACAATGAGCAGTTCTTC. Its translation is CASSHPHSSYNEQFF.

This clonotype was observed many times. The V and J genes are TRBV7-2 and TRBJ2-5, with D perhaps matching TRBD1 (5 bases). Germline-derived CDR1 and CDR2 are SGHTA and FQGNSA. The CDR3 has 15 amino acids. V dropped 5 bases and J dropped 5 bases, with 18 bases sitting between them. CDR3 sequence: CASSPGLGLWETQYF. The CDR3 region has the DNA TGTGCCAGCAGCCCTGGATTGGGGCTGTGGGAGACCCAGTACTTC.

There are many counts of this clonotype. The chain recombines TRBV6-1 with TRBJ2-6, with D possibly being TRBD1 (6 bases). The germline V and J ends were trimmed by 8 bases and 1 base, with 15 bases remaining between them. This CDR3 contains 16 residues. Germline assignment: CDR1 MNHNS and CDR2 SASEGT. The CDR3 loop reads CASSQTQGSGANVLTF. As DNA, the CDR3 is TGTGCCAGCTCCCAAACCCAGGGGTCTGGGGCCAACGTCCTGACTTTC.

Many counts were recorded for this clonotype. The chain recombines TRBV7-9 with TRBJ2-2; D unresolved. The CDR3 runs 17 residues. V lost 5 bases, J lost 2 bases, and 18 bases lay in between. Germline V gene data show CDR1 as SEHNR and CDR2 as FQNEAQ (reference sequence). The DNA for the CDR3 is TGTGCCAGCAGCCCTCCCCGGCGGTACTCTAACACCGGGGAGCTGTTTTTT. Translated: CASSPPRRYSNTGELFF. The whole variable domain, filled in from reference TRBV7-9 and TRBJ2-2, reads DTGVSQNPRHKITKRGQNVTFRCDPISEHNRLYWYRQTLGQGPEFLTYFQNEAQLEKSRLLSDRFSAERPKGSFSTLEIQRTEQGDSAMYLCASSPPRRYSNTGELFFGEGSRLTVL.

This clonotype was counted many times. The chain recombines TRBV5-1 with TRBJ2-7; D call uncertain. The CDR3 is made up of 15 amino acids. Germline-derived CDR1 and CDR2 are SGHRS and YFSETQ. V was clipped by 0 bases and J by 1 base, with 11 bases between them. CDR3 residues: CASSLGYKDSYEQYF. The DNA for the CDR3 is TGCGCCAGCAGCTTGGGTTATAAGGATTCCTACGAGCAGTACTTC.

By sample share, this clonotype is medium-sized. This sequence joins TRBV6-1 and TRBJ2-7; D might be TRBD2 (5 bases). The CDR3 contains 15 residues. Germline V lookup: CDR1 MNHNS, CDR2 SASEGT. Trimming pared 7 bases from V and 4 bases from J, leaving 20 bases between. The CDR3 sequence: CASIHQSRVPYEQYF. CDR3 nucleotides: TGTGCCAGCATTCATCAGTCGAGGGTTCCTTACGAGCAGTACTTC.

This clonotype was detected ten times or more. The gene calls are TRBV7-2 and TRBJ2-7; TRBD2 matches 8 bases. The CDR3 is made up of 15 amino acids. V lost 0 bases to trimming and J lost 4 bases; unmatched junction nucleotides: 5. The V gene's germline CDR1 is SGHTA and CDR2 FQGNSA. The DNA for the CDR3 is TGTGCCAGCAGCTTAGCGGACAGCGGGGGATACGAGCAGTACTTC. This translates into CASSLADSGGYEQYF.

On this clonotype: It may be a read error: a sequence one base away is much more abundant. The chain combines TRBV19 with TRBJ1-2; D is ambiguous. The germline V and J ends were trimmed by 5 bases and 6 bases, with 16 bases remaining between them. The CDR3 spans 14 residues. From germline, CDR1 is LNHDA and CDR2 SQIVND (reference sequence). As DNA, the CDR3 is TGTGCCAGTAGTGCCGGAACAAGATACCATGGCTACACCTTC. This encodes CASSAGTRYHGYTF.

Sample share makes this clonotype medium-sized. This chain uses TRBV9 with TRBJ2-6; D is perhaps TRBD1 or TRBD2 (5 bases each). This CDR3 comprises 17 residues. With 0 bases removed from V and 0 bases from J, the gap between germline ends came to 10 bases. The germline V gene has CDR1 SGDLS and CDR2 YYNGEE. CDR3 in DNA: TGTGCCAGCAGCGTAGGGGCAGGGAGCTCTGGGGCCAACGTCCTGACTTTC. It is translated as CASSVGAGSSGANVLTF.

This clonotype occurred many times. V usage is TRBV6-5 and J usage is TRBJ1-2; perhaps TRBD1 as D (6 bases). V was shortened by 2 bases and J by 2 bases, with 9 bases between the two germline ends. This CDR3 spans 14 amino acids. Germline V lookup: CDR1 MNHEY, CDR2 SVGAGI. The CDR3 here is CASSYRGPNYGYTF. CDR3 sequence (DNA): TGTGCCAGCAGTTACCGGGGGCCCAACTATGGCTACACCTTC.

This clonotype appeared many times. The chain links TRBV27 to TRBJ2-3; D is possibly TRBD2 (6 bases). V was pared by 6 bases and J by 6 bases, with 10 bases between. CDR1 and CDR2 (germline): MNHEY, SMNVEV (reference sequence). This CDR3 spans 12 amino acids. The CDR3 here is CASSRGLDTQYF. The CDR3 DNA follows: TGTGCCAGCAGCCGGGGGTTGGATACGCAGTATTTT.

This clonotype came up many times. The chain carries TRBV6-2 or TRBV6-3 and TRBJ1-1; 9 bases map to TRBD1. V shed 2 bases and J 2 bases; nucleotides not matched to a gene: 3. This CDR3 contains 15 residues. Germline CDR1 reads MNHEY; CDR2 reads SVGEGT. The CDR3 DNA reads as TGTGCCAGCAGTTACCCACAGGGGGCAAACACTGAAGCTTTCTTT. Translating it yields CASSYPQGANTEAFF.

This clonotype occurred many times. The CDR3 sequence is CASSRDSYNEQFF. CDR3 nucleotide sequence: TGTGCCAGCAGCCGGGACAGTTACAATGAGCAGTTCTTC. The chain couples TRBV2 to TRBJ2-1; TRBD1 aligns across 7 bases. Germline V lookup: CDR1 SNHLY, CDR2 FYNNEI. V shed 6 bases, J shed 4 bases, and the junction held 3 bases outside the gene matches. The CDR3 sequence is 13 residues long.

This clonotype was seen at least ten times. The rearrangement links TRBV12-3 or TRBV12-4 to TRBJ2-1; weak D call: TRBD1 (6 bases). The CDR3 covers 14 residues. V lost 7 bases and J lost 6, with 16 bases in between. The CDR3 nucleotides are TGTGCCAGCACCGCCCAACTAGGGGGCAATGAGCAGTTCTTC. Translation: CASTAQLGGNEQFF.

This clonotype was recorded many times. This chain links TRBV7-3 with TRBJ2-4, with no clear D. This CDR3 has 15 residues. Between the trimmed V and J ends, which lost 4 bases and 1 base, there was a span of 11 bases. Germline V gene sequence: CDR1 SGHTA, CDR2 FQGTGA. The CDR3 DNA is TGTGCCAGCAGCTCCCACCATGGGGCCAAAAACATTCAGTACTTC. Its protein is CASSSHHGAKNIQYF.

This clonotype was counted many times. The gene calls are TRBV6-2 or TRBV6-3 and TRBJ1-5; a weak D match, TRBD1 (5 bases). The CDR3 consists of 16 residues. Germline V gene data show CDR1 as MNHEY and CDR2 as SVGEGT. V lost 6 bases and J lost 3, with 18 bases in between. The DNA of the CDR3 is TGTGCCAGCAGGGAAGCCTCGAGGGGTATCAATCAGCCCCAGCATTTT. The encoded protein is CASREASRGINQPQHF.

This clonotype was seen at least ten times. The chain employs TRBV27 and TRBJ2-2, with TRBD1 identical over 8 bases. This CDR3 has 15 residues. V shed 5 bases, J shed 0 bases, and the junction held 2 bases outside the gene matches. Germline V CDR1 and CDR2: MNHEY, SMNVEV (reference sequence). For the CDR3, the DNA is TGTGCCAGCAGTCAACAGGGGGCGAACACCGGGGAGCTGTTTTTT. It specifies CASSQQGANTGELFF.

There are many counts of this clonotype. This chain links TRBV7-9 with TRBJ2-1; D call uncertain. V was pared by 4 bases and J by 0 bases, with 7 bases between. CDR3 length equals 14 residues. The germline V gene has CDR1 SEHNR and CDR2 FQNEAQ (reference sequence). The CDR3 coding sequence is TGTGCCAGCAGCTCCCAAAGCTCCTACAATGAGCAGTTCTTC. Translating gives CASSSQSSYNEQFF.

This clonotype was observed at least ten times. The chain links TRBV5-4 to TRBJ2-7; 8 nucleotides match TRBD1. Germline values: CDR1 SGHNT, CDR2 YYREEE (reference sequence). Trimming removed 0 bases from V and 0 bases from J; junction bases left unmatched: 2. This CDR3 contains 15 residues. CDR3 amino acids: CASSLGTGSSYEQYF. Here the CDR3 DNA reads TGTGCCAGCAGCTTGGGGACAGGGAGCTCCTACGAGCAGTACTTC.

This clonotype was counted at least ten times. This chain uses TRBV2 with TRBJ2-2, with no clear D. The germline gives CDR1 SNHLY, CDR2 FYNNEI. The CDR3 runs 13 residues. The germline V and J ends were trimmed by 7 bases and 4 bases, with 10 bases remaining between them. CDR3 in amino acids: CASMAGPTGELFF. CDR3 DNA sequence: TGTGCCAGCATGGCAGGCCCCACCGGGGAGCTGTTTTTT. Variable domain in full (rest from reference TRBV2 and TRBJ2-2): EPEVTQTPSHQVTQMGQEVILRCVPISNHLYFYWYRQILGQKVEFLVSFYNNEISEKSEIFDDQFSVERPDGSNFTLKIRSTKLEDSAMYFCASMAGPTGELFFGEGSRLTVL.

There are many counts of this clonotype. V gene TRBV19 combines with J gene TRBJ2-1; no firm D call. The V end was cut by 1 base, the J end by 6 bases, with 7 bases between. Germline-derived CDR1 and CDR2 are LNHDA and SQIVND (reference sequence). The CDR3 runs 13 residues. CDR3: CASSIVIANEQFF. The CDR3 DNA follows: TGTGCCAGTAGTATAGTAATAGCCAATGAGCAGTTCTTC.

Here the CDR3 reads CASSMMGQDGDTQYF. The CDR3 DNA sequence: TGTGCCAGTAGTATGATGGGACAGGACGGAGATACGCAGTATTTT. The chain uses TRBV19 and TRBJ2-3; TRBD1 agrees at 8 bases. The V gene's germline CDR1 is LNHDA and CDR2 SQIVND (reference sequence). This CDR3 has 15 residues. V was clipped by 3 bases and J by 5 bases; unmatched bases: 7.

This clonotype was recorded many times. The chain recombines TRBV5-5 with TRBJ1-4, with 9 positions matching TRBD1. This CDR3 region has 14 residues. The V gene's germline CDR1 is SGHKS and CDR2 YYEKEE (reference sequence). J was trimmed by 6 bases and V by 4 bases; bases with no gene match: 4. DNA for the CDR3: TGTGCCAGCAGCCCGGACAGGGGCGATGAAAAACTGTTTTTT. This translates into CASSPDRGDEKLFF.

This clonotype has at least ten counts. The chain has TRBV3-1 and TRBJ1-1, with D possibly being TRBD1 (5 bases). CDR1 and CDR2 from the germline V gene are LGHDT and YNNKEL (reference sequence). This CDR3 region has 15 residues. Between the trimmed V and J ends, which lost 4 bases and 4 bases, there was a span of 16 bases. Written as DNA, the CDR3 is TGTGCCAGCAGCCCTTACACAGGACGGGGCACTGAAGCTTTCTTT. It translates to CASSPYTGRGTEAFF.

This clonotype was seen many times. The V gene is TRBV12-3 or TRBV12-4, the J gene TRBJ2-7; D may be TRBD1 or TRBD2 (5 bases each). Deletions cut 6 bases from V and 2 bases from J, with 14 bases between. The CDR3 totals 14 residues. This chain's CDR3 is CASSRHEGPYEQYF. Here the CDR3 DNA reads TGTGCCAGCAGCCGCCACGAGGGGCCCTACGAGCAGTACTTC.